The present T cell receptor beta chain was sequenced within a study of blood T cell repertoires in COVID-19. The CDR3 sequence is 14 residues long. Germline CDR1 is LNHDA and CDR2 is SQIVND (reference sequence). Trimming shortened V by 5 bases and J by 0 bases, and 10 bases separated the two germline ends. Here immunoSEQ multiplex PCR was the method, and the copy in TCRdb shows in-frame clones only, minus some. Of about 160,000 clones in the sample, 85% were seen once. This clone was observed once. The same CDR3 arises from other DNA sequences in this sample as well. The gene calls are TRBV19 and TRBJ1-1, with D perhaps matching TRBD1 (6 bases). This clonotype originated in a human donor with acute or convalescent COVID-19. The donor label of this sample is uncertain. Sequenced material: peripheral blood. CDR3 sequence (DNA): TGTGCCAGTAGTCCCCAGGGGTTGAACACTGAAGCTTTCTTT. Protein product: CASSPQGLNTEAFF.